The 14 T cell receptor beta chains given below trace back to one sample, sequenced in a study of shared clonotypes between healthy human individuals. Measured with immunoSEQ multiplex PCR; TCRdb has only the in-frame clones, and not every one. The sample lists some 470,000 clones, about three quarters occurring once. The sample was PBMCs. These receptors all come from a woman in her thirties or forties in good health. Some clones in this sample may be carry-over from other donors' samples.

The rearrangement links TRBV28 to TRBJ2-5, with TRBD1 identical over 11 bases. V dropped 5 bases and J dropped 5; count of bases not matched to a gene: 7. Germline loops: CDR1 MDHEN, CDR2 SYDVKM. This CDR3 has 15 amino acids. This chain's CDR3 is CASSPRTGGGETQYF. The CDR3 nucleotides are TGTGCCAGCAGTCCCCGGACAGGGGGCGGGGAGACCCAGTACTTC.

The V gene is TRBV2, the J gene TRBJ2-3; 10 positions match TRBD2. V dropped 0 bases and J dropped 4; count of bases not matched to a gene: 7. The CDR3 is 17 residues long. The germline V gene encodes CDR1 SNHLY and CDR2 FYNNEI. The CDR3 is CASSEAPSGSFSDTQYF. DNA of the CDR3: TGTGCCAGCAGTGAAGCGCCTAGCGGGAGTTTTTCAGATACGCAGTATTTT.

This sequence joins TRBV14 and TRBJ1-2; 7 bases are shared with TRBD1. CDR3 length: 15 residues. J was trimmed by 3 bases and V by 1 base; bases with no gene match: 5. Looked up from germline, CDR1 is SGHDN and CDR2 is FVKESK. The CDR3 DNA reads as TGTGCCAGCAGCCAAGGACAGGGTGGGGACTATGGCTACACCTTC. Amino acid sequence: CASSQGQGGDYGYTF.

The rearrangement joins TRBV27 to TRBJ2-7; either TRBD1 or TRBD2 may fit D (5 bases each). The germline V gene encodes CDR1 MNHEY and CDR2 SMNVEV (reference sequence). The V and J ends lost 2 bases and 2 bases respectively, with 13 bases between them. The CDR3 spans 15 residues. The CDR3 loop reads CASSLPGSPTYEQYF. The DNA of the CDR3 is TGTGCCAGCAGTTTACCAGGGAGCCCCACCTACGAGCAGTACTTC.

The V gene is TRBV5-1, the J gene TRBJ1-1; D is unclear. CDR1 SGHRS and CDR2 YFSETQ come from the germline V gene. The CDR3 extends over 13 amino acids. V lost 3 bases to trimming and J lost 1 base, with 7 bases between them. The CDR3 DNA follows: TGCGCCAGCAGCTCACAAACGAACACTGAAGCTTTCTTT. It is translated as CASSSQTNTEAFF. The full variable domain, rest sourced from reference TRBV5-1 and TRBJ1-1, is KAGVTQTPRYLIKTRGQQVTLSCSPISGHRSVSWYQQTPGQGLQFLFEYFSETQRNKGNFPGRFSGRQFSNSRSEMNVSTLELGDSALYLCASSSQTNTEAFFGQGTRLTVV.

The rearrangement links TRBV5-6 to TRBJ1-4, with 7 bases identical to TRBD1. CDR3 length: 14 amino acids. V was pared by 2 bases and J by 5 bases, with 3 bases of the junction left unmatched. Germline values: CDR1 SGHDT, CDR2 YYEEEE. The CDR3 DNA is TGTGCCAGCAGCTTTGGAGGGGGCAATGAAAAACTGTTTTTT. It specifies CASSFGGGNEKLFF. The full variable domain, in which reference TRBV5-6 and TRBJ1-4 provide the parts outside the CDR3, is DAGVTQSPTHLIKTRGQQVTLRCSPKSGHDTVSWYQQALGQGPQFIFQYYEEEERQRGNFPDRFSGHQFPNYSSELNVNALLLGDSALYLCASSFGGGNEKLFFGSGTQLSVL.

The rearrangement links TRBV27 to TRBJ1-2, with D maybe TRBD1 (5 bases). The CDR3 is made up of 11 amino acids. Germline CDR1 reads MNHEY; CDR2 reads SMNVEV (reference sequence). V shed 4 bases and J shed 8 bases, with 8 bases lying between them. For the CDR3, the DNA is TGTGCCAGCAGTTCAGGGTACGGCTACACCTTC. Translated: CASSSGYGYTF.

The sample holds a few counts of this clone. This chain uses TRBV29-1 with TRBJ2-5, with 9 bases that match TRBD2. Looked up from germline, CDR1 is SQVTM and CDR2 is ANQGSEA. Unmatched junction bases numbered 8, after V lost 6 bases and J lost 0 bases. The CDR3 contains 15 residues. The CDR3 reads CSVAGTSKYQETQYF. DNA of the CDR3: TGCAGCGTCGCCGGGACTAGCAAGTACCAAGAGACCCAGTACTTC.

CDR3 protein: CASREDRGHQETQYF. In DNA, the CDR3 is TGCGCCAGCAGAGAAGACAGGGGGCACCAAGAGACCCAGTACTTC. This chain connects TRBV23-1 to TRBJ2-5; the match to TRBD1 covers 10 bases. TRBV23-1 is sorted into the ORF group, with uncertain function. The V and J ends lost 6 bases and 0 bases, in that order; junction bases with no gene match: 4. The CDR3 totals 15 residues.

The chain links TRBV29-1 to TRBJ2-3, with 8 bases that match TRBD2. V lost 2 bases to trimming and J lost 2 bases; unmatched junction nucleotides: 9. The CDR3 length is 16 residues. Germline lookup yields CDR1 SQVTM and CDR2 ANQGSEA. The CDR3 region has the DNA TGCAGCGTTGAACTGCATGCGGGAGGCCCCACAGATACGCAGTATTTT. It yields the protein CSVELHAGGPTDTQYF.

The chain joins TRBV29-1 to TRBJ2-1; 13 bases map to TRBD2. Germline V gene sequence: CDR1 SQVTM, CDR2 ANQGSEA. The CDR3 sequence is 14 residues long. Trimming cost V 8 bases and J 3 bases; bases outside gene matches: 4. The chain's CDR3 is CSTGTSGDYNEQFF. In DNA form, the CDR3 reads TGCAGCACCGGGACTAGCGGGGACTACAATGAGCAGTTCTTC.

V and J are TRBV5-1 and TRBJ2-2; D ambiguous. V was trimmed by 0 bases and J by 1 base, leaving 10 bases between them. The CDR3 extends over 16 amino acids. CDR1 and CDR2 from the germline V gene are SGHRS and YFSETQ. The CDR3 bases are TGCGCCAGCAGCTTGGAAGCATTAGGGAACACCGGGGAGCTGTTTTTT. Amino acid sequence: CASSLEALGNTGELFF.

With respect to this clone: Other DNA sequences from this sample encode an identical CDR3 as well. This chain connects TRBV9 to TRBJ1-1, with 7 bases fitting TRBD1. The germline CDR1 and CDR2 sequences are SGDLS and YYNGEE. This CDR3 has 14 residues. J was trimmed by 0 bases and V by 2 bases; bases with no gene match: 1. As DNA, the CDR3 is TGTGCCAGCAGCGTTACAGGGGTGAACACTGAAGCTTTCTTT. The encoded protein is CASSVTGVNTEAFF. The whole variable domain, filled in from reference TRBV9 and TRBJ1-1, reads DSGVTQTPKHLITATGQRVTLRCSPRSGDLSVYWYQQSLDQGLQFLIQYYNGEERAKGNILERFSAQQFPDLHSELNLSSLELGDSALYFCASSVTGVNTEAFFGQGTRLTVV.

The chain links TRBV7-3 to TRBJ2-3; D gene ambiguous. V lost 1 base and J lost 1, with 9 bases in between. This CDR3 has 15 residues. The germline gives CDR1 SGHTA, CDR2 FQGTGA. The CDR3 DNA follows: TGTGCCAGCAGCTTAAACGGCGCCGGCACAGATACGCAGTATTTT. It is translated as CASSLNGAGTDTQYF. Complete variable domain (other parts from reference TRBV7-3 and TRBJ2-3): GAGVSQTPSNKVTEKGKYVELRCDPISGHTALYWYRQSLGQGPEFLIYFQGTGAADDSGLPNDRFFAVRPEGSVSTLKIQRTERGDSAVYLCASSLNGAGTDTQYFGPGTRLTVL.